This T cell receptor (beta chain) was sequenced during a study of blood T cells in healthy people across ages. Sample-barcoded 5' priming and a J-beta primer mix drove a second PCR of roughly 6 to 12 cycles. Each CDR3 protein gets one entry after TCRdb re-called the 5' RACE reads with MiXCR. The table lists about 640,000 distinct CDR3 sequences, around 54% of them singletons. Germline CDR1 reads SGHTA; CDR2 reads FQGNSA. This CDR3 is 15 amino acids long. With 2 bases removed from V and 8 bases from J, the gap between germline ends came to 16 bases. The chain joins TRBV7-2 to TRBJ2-1; D tentatively fits TRBD1 or TRBD2 (5 bases each). Sequencing was carried out using blood. This TCR was recovered from a man in his sixties in good health. CDR3 protein: CASSLRRGPGDEQFF. CDR3 sequence (DNA): TGTGCCAGCAGCTTACGCCGGGGCCCCGGGGATGAGCAGTTCTTC.